This T cell receptor beta chain was documented in a study of blood T cell repertoires in COVID-19. Study at large: Samples representing acute and convalescent COVID-19 were sourced from the United States, Italy and Spain.

How the authors handled the data: Researchers report that nucleated cell counts were estimated from reference gene primer amplification. The assay was immunoSEQ multiplex PCR, and TCRdb's table has in-frame clones only and misses some. V and J calls plus clone size are reproduced from that table; the DNA served to infer D and trimming. The data contain about 230,000 clones, roughly 88% of them singletons. The V and J ends lost 1 base and 2 bases, in that order; junction bases with no gene match: 8. This CDR3 comprises 17 residues. Germline V gene sequence: CDR1 MGHRA, CDR2 YSYEKL. The source material was peripheral blood. The chain is built from TRBV4-1 and TRBJ2-3, with 8 bases lining up with TRBD2. The receptor was isolated from a man aged 35-49 years with acute or convalescent COVID-19. CDR3 amino acids: CASSQVGTSGITDTQYF. In DNA, the CDR3 is TGCGCCAGCAGCCAAGTAGGAACTAGCGGCATCACAGATACGCAGTATTTT.